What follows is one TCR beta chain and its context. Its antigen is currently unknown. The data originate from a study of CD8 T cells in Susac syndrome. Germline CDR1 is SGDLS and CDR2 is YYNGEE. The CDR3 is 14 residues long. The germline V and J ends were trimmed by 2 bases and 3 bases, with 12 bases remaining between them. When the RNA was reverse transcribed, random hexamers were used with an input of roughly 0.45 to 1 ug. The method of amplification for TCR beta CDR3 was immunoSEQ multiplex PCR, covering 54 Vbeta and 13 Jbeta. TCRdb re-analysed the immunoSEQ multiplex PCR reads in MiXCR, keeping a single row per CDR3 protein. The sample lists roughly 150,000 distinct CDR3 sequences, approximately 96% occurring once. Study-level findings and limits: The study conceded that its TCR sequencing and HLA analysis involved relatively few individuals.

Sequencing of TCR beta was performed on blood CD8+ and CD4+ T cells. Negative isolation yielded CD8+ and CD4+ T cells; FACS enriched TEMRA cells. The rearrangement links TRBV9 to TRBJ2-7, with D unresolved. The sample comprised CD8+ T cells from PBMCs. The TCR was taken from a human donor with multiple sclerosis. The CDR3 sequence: CASSVGKGNYEQYF. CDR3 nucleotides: TGTGCCAGCAGCGTTGGTAAGGGAAACTACGAGCAGTACTTC.